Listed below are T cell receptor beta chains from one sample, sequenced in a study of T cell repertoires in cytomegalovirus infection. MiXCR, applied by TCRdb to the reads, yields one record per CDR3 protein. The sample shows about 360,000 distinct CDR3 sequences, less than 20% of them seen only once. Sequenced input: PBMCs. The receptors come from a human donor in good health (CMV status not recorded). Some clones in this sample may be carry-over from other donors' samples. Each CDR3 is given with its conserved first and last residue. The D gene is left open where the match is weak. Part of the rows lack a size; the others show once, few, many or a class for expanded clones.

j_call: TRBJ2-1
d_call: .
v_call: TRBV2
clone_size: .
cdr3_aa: CASSGAGKNLKDEQFF
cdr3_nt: TGTGCCAGCAGTGGAGCAGGGAAAAACTTAAAGGATGAGCAGTTCTTC

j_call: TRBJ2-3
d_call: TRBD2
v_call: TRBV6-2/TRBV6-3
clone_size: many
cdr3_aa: CASSSRLAERGTDTQYF
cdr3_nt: TGTGCCAGCAGTTCCAGACTAGCGGAGAGGGGAACAGATACGCAGTATTTT

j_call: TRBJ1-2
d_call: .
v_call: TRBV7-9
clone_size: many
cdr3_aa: CASSLASFGQSYTF
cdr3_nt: TGTGCCAGCAGCTTAGCTTCGTTCGGACAAAGCTACACCTTC

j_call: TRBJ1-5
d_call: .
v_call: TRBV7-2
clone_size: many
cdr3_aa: CASSSQVTQPQHF
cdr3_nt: TGTGCCAGCAGCTCCCAGGTCACTCAGCCCCAGCATTTT

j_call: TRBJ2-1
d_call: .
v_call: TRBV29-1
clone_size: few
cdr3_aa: CSVDRGANEQFF
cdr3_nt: TGCAGCGTTGACCGGGGGGCCAATGAGCAGTTCTTC

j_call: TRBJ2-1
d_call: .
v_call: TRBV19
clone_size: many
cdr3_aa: CASSVRRQFEQFF
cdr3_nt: TGTGCCAGTAGTGTCCGGCGACAGTTTGAGCAGTTCTTC

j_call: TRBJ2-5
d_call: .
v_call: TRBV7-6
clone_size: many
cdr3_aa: CASSRPQEGEGTEETQYF
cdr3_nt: TGTGCCAGCAGCAGACCCCAAGAGGGAGAGGGGACGGAAGAGACCCAGTACTTC

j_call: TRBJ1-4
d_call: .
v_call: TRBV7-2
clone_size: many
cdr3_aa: CASSFGGVGNEKLFF
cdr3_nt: TGTGCCAGCAGCTTTGGGGGCGTCGGTAATGAAAAACTGTTTTTT

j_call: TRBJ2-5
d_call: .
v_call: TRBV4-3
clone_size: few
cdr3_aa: CASSQEGAGLQETQYF
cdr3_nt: TGCGCCAGCAGCCAAGAAGGGGCGGGCCTACAAGAGACCCAGTACTTC

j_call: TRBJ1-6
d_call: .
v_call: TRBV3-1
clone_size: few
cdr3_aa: CASSQREISPLHF
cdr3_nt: TGTGCCAGCAGCCAAAGGGAAATTTCACCCCTCCACTTT